This TCR beta chain was recorded in a study of blood T cell repertoires in COVID-19. Across the study: Acute-phase and convalescent COVID-19 samples originated in the United States, Italy and Spain.

Study processing details: Reference gene primer amplification yielded estimated nucleated cell counts. TCRdb's table, derived via immunoSEQ multiplex PCR, lists solely in-frame clones and lacks some. V, J and clone size were drawn from that table, and D and trimming were deduced from the DNA. This table holds approximately 80,000 clones, more than 70% found once. The CDR3 is 14 residues long. From germline, CDR1 is DFQATT and CDR2 SNEGSKA (reference sequence). Trimming cost V 6 bases and J 2 bases, with 16 bases left between them. The source of this sequence is a man aged 45-65 years with active COVID-19. This sequence joins TRBV20-1 and TRBJ1-1, with unresolved D. Sequences were obtained from peripheral blood. CDR3 region: CSASRTELNTEAFF. CDR3 coding DNA: TGCAGTGCGAGTCGTACGGAGCTTAACACTGAAGCTTTCTTT.